These 18 T cell receptor beta chains came from one sample sequenced in a study of T-cell reconstitution after alpha-beta-depleted transplantation in children. Unique molecular identifiers were used in preparing the TCRbeta library. In TCRdb, the PCR reads were re-called with MiXCR into one record per CDR3 protein. The data hold 440,000 or so distinct CDR3 sequences, with over 40% observed a single time. The starting material was PBMCs, obtained before TCRalphabeta/CD19-depleted stem cell transplant. These receptors were taken from a girl aged 2-10 years with aplastic anemia, due to receive a stem cell transplant.

This clonotype was seen at least ten times. V gene TRBV12-3 or TRBV12-4 combines with J gene TRBJ1-5; maybe TRBD1 (5 bases). The V gene lost 3 bases and the J gene lost 4 bases, with 10 bases spanning the gap. The CDR3 has 14 residues. CDR3 in amino acids: CASSFSGTNQPQHF. CDR3 nucleotide sequence: TGTGCCAGCAGTTTCTCAGGGACTAATCAGCCCCAGCATTTT.

This clonotype appeared many times. The V gene is TRBV20-1, the J gene TRBJ1-1; D not resolved. The ends were cut back, 5 bases at V and 0 bases at J, with 16 bases in the middle. The V gene's germline CDR1 is DFQATT and CDR2 SNEGSKA (reference sequence). The CDR3 sequence is 15 residues long. CDR3 bases: TGCAGTGCTGACTATGAGACGGGTTTGAACACTGAAGCTTTCTTT. Encoded protein: CSADYETGLNTEAFF.

The CDR3 reads CASSLPGGPNEQFF. DNA of the CDR3: TGTGCCAGCAGCTTGCCGGGGGGGCCTAATGAGCAGTTCTTC. This sequence joins TRBV5-6 and TRBJ2-1, with 8 bases fitting TRBD2. CDR1 and CDR2 from the germline V gene are SGHDT and YYEEEE. Trimming took 1 base from V and 7 from J; bases not matched to a gene: 4. This CDR3 comprises 14 residues. The whole variable domain, filled in from reference TRBV5-6 and TRBJ2-1, reads DAGVTQSPTHLIKTRGQQVTLRCSPKSGHDTVSWYQQALGQGPQFIFQYYEEEERQRGNFPDRFSGHQFPNYSSELNVNALLLGDSALYLCASSLPGGPNEQFFGPGTRLTVL.

The gene calls are TRBV27 and TRBJ2-7; the match to TRBD2 covers 7 bases. Per germline, CDR1 MNHEY and CDR2 SMNVEV (reference sequence). This CDR3 has 14 amino acids. V shed 6 bases and J 0 bases; nucleotides not matched to a gene: 5. The DNA for the CDR3 is TGTGCCAGCAGCCCAAGGGACTACTCCTACGAGCAGTACTTC. This codes for CASSPRDYSYEQYF.

This clonotype was counted ten times or more. This chain joins TRBV29-1 and TRBJ1-5, with TRBD1 matching 8 bases. This CDR3 spans 13 amino acids. The V gene's germline CDR1 is SQVTM and CDR2 ANQGSEA. J was trimmed by 5 bases and V by 4 bases; bases with no gene match: 4. The DNA of the CDR3 is TGCAGCGTTGGGACAGGGCGGTATCAGCCCCAGCATTTT. It codes for CSVGTGRYQPQHF.

The V gene is TRBV6-1, the J gene TRBJ2-7, with a tentative D call TRBD2 (6 bases). CDR3 size: 13 residues. In germline, CDR1 is MNHNS, CDR2 SASEGT. V was shortened by 7 bases and J by 3 bases, with 13 bases between the two germline ends. The CDR3: CASIAAGSYEQYF. In nucleotides, the CDR3 is TGTGCCAGCATTGCAGCGGGTAGCTACGAGCAGTACTTC.

This clonotype was detected many times. The CDR3 protein is CARVTGQGERQRSIQYF. Written as DNA, the CDR3 is TGTGCCAGAGTAACGGGACAGGGGGAGCGGCAGCGGAGCATTCAGTACTTC. This chain connects TRBV7-9 to TRBJ2-4; 11 bases are shared with TRBD1. CDR1 is SEHNR and CDR2 is FQNEAQ in the germline V gene (reference sequence). V lost 9 bases and J lost 9; bases outside the gene matches: 19. CDR3 length: 17 residues.

V is TRBV4-1 and J is TRBJ1-1; TRBD1 matches 9 bases. Germline trimming cut 2 bases from V and 8 bases from J; bases unmatched to any gene: 6. CDR1 and CDR2 (germline): MGHRA, YSYEKL. The CDR3 consists of 14 residues. Here the CDR3 reads CASSQPVGQGEAFF. CDR3 bases: TGCGCCAGCAGCCAACCCGTCGGACAGGGGGAAGCTTTCTTT.

V is TRBV28 and J is TRBJ2-5, with 10 bases matching TRBD1. With 6 bases clipped from V and 5 bases from J, the junction kept 3 bases outside the gene matches. The CDR3 is 13 amino acids. Germline V gene sequence: CDR1 MDHEN, CDR2 SYDVKM. CDR3 coding DNA: TGTGCCAGCAGCCGACAGGGGGCGGAGACCCAGTACTTC. It is translated as CASSRQGAETQYF.

The chain combines TRBV7-3 with TRBJ2-6, with 9 bases matching TRBD1. The V gene's germline CDR1 is SGHTA and CDR2 FQGTGA. V gave up 10 bases and J gave up 1 base; unmatched junction bases: 17. CDR3 length: 19 amino acids. CDR3 nucleotide sequence: TGTGCCATCAGTAGACAGGGGGTGGGCAGACTATCTGGGGCCAACGTCCTGACTTTC. Protein: CAISRQGVGRLSGANVLTF.

J is TRBJ2-1 and V is TRBV20-1; 10 nucleotides line up with TRBD2. V lost 5 bases to trimming and J lost 7 bases; unmatched junction nucleotides: 14. This CDR3 has 16 amino acids. CDR1 DFQATT and CDR2 SNEGSKA come from the germline V gene (reference sequence). CDR3 DNA sequence: TGCAGTGCTCCGGGTTTGAGCGGGAGGGCCAAGAATGAGCAGTTCTTC. This translates into CSAPGLSGRAKNEQFF.

J is TRBJ2-3 and V is TRBV20-1, with a tentative D call TRBD2 (5 bases). The CDR3 is made up of 13 amino acids. Germline V gene lookup returns CDR1 DFQATT and CDR2 SNEGSKA (reference sequence). V was pared by 2 bases and J by 2 bases, with 8 bases between. The chain's CDR3 is CSARTGNTDTQYF. The CDR3 region has the DNA TGCAGTGCTAGAACGGGAAACACAGATACGCAGTATTTT.

The J gene is TRBJ1-3, the V gene TRBV11-2, with no clear D. V was trimmed by 0 bases and J by 1 base, leaving 7 bases between them. The CDR3 loop spans 15 amino acids. The germline V gene has CDR1 SGHAT and CDR2 FQNNGV. This CDR3 is CASSLDLPSGNTIYF. The CDR3 DNA follows: TGTGCCAGCAGCTTAGACCTGCCTTCTGGAAACACCATATATTTT. Complete variable domain (other parts from reference TRBV11-2 and TRBJ1-3): EAGVAQSPRYKIIEKRQSVAFWCNPISGHATLYWYQQILGQGPKLLIQFQNNGVVDDSQLPKDRFSAERLKGVDSTLKIQPAKLEDSAVYLCASSLDLPSGNTIYFGEGSWLTVV.

The chain links TRBV20-1 to TRBJ1-5; TRBD1 is a possible D gene (6 bases). V lost 0 bases, J lost 0 bases, and 21 bases lay in between. The V gene's germline CDR1 is DFQATT and CDR2 SNEGSKA (reference sequence). The CDR3 has 19 amino acids. This CDR3 reads CSARDWGGGGTDSNQPQHF. CDR3 coding DNA: TGCAGTGCTAGAGATTGGGGCGGGGGGGGCACAGATAGCAATCAGCCCCAGCATTTT.

This clonotype was found many times. V usage is TRBV7-9 and J usage is TRBJ2-3, with D possibly TRBD1 on 7 matching bases. This CDR3 has 15 residues. V lost 3 bases and J 3 bases, leaving 13 bases between the germline ends. Germline assignment: CDR1 SEHNR and CDR2 FQNEAQ (reference sequence). The CDR3 DNA sequence: TGTGCCAGCAGCTTGATGACAGGGAGGACAGATACGCAGTATTTT. This sequence encodes CASSLMTGRTDTQYF.

The rearrangement uses TRBV30 and TRBJ2-6, with D unclear. The ends were cut back, 2 bases at V and 0 bases at J, with 5 bases in the middle. This CDR3 is 14 amino acids long. Per germline, CDR1 GTSNPN and CDR2 SVGIG (reference sequence). The CDR3 sequence: CAWSWASGANVLTF. As DNA, the CDR3 is TGTGCCTGGAGTTGGGCCTCTGGGGCCAACGTCCTGACTTTC.

The chain carries TRBV12-3 or TRBV12-4 and TRBJ1-3, with TRBD1 matching 10 bases. V dropped 5 bases and J dropped 0; count of bases not matched to a gene: 7. This CDR3 region has 17 residues. The CDR3 DNA sequence: TGTGCCAGCAGTGGGACAGGGGTCTTCCTCTCTGGAAACACCATATATTTT. This gives the protein CASSGTGVFLSGNTIYF.

This chain joins TRBV28 and TRBJ2-1; 9 bases are shared with TRBD2. Germline V gives CDR1 MDHEN, CDR2 SYDVKM. The V and J ends lost 6 bases and 4 bases, in that order; junction bases with no gene match: 7. This CDR3 contains 15 residues. This CDR3 is CASRPGLARYNEQFF. CDR3 DNA sequence: TGTGCCAGCAGACCAGGACTAGCGAGATACAATGAGCAGTTCTTC.